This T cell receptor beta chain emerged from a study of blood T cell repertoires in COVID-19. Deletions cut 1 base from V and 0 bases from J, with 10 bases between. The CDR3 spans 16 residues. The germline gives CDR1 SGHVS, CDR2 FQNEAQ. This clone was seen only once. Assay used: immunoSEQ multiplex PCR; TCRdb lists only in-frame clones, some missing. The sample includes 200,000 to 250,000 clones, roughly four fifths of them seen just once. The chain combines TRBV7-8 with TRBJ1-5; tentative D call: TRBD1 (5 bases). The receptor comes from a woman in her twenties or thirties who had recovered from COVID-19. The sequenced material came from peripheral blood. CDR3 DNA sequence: TGTGCCAGCAGCTTAGTTCGGACAAATAGCAATCAGCCCCAGCATTTT. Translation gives CASSLVRTNSNQPQHF.